What follows describes a single TCR beta chain. Its antigen remains unknown. Clones were sequenced by immunoSEQ multiplex PCR, and TCRdb holds only the in-frame ones, with some missing. Found here are some 90,000 clones, 70% to 90% of them singletons; the top ten hold about 1.4%. This record belongs to a study of T cell responses to AZD1222 COVID-19 vaccine. Regarding the study as a whole: Donors were chiefly white British, with a greater number of females, and clonal diversity was perhaps underestimated.

This CDR3 is 13 amino acids long. In germline, CDR1 is SEHNR, CDR2 FQNEAQ (reference sequence). The rearrangement uses TRBV7-9 and TRBJ2-1, with a weak D call TRBD2 (5 bases). The sequence was obtained from an adult in good health. This material consisted of peripheral blood, taken on day 0 of AZD1222 vaccination. CDR3 sequence reads: CAVRDNSNNEQFF. CDR3 coding DNA: TGTGCAGTTCGGGATAATTCAAACAATGAGCAGTTCTTC.